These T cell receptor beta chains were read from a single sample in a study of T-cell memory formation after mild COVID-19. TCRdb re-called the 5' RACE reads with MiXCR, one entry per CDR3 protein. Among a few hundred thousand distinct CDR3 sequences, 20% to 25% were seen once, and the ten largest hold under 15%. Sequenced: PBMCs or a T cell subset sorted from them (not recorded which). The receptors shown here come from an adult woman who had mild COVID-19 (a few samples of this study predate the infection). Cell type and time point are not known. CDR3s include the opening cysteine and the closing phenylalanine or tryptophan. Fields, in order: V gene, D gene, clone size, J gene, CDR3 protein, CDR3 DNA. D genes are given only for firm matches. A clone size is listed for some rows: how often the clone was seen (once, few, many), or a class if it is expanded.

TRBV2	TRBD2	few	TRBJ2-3	CASSESLAGVTDTQYF	TGTGCCAGCAGTGAATCCCTAGCGGGAGTGACAGATACGCAGTATTTT
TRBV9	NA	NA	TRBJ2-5	CASSVVDSWEETQYF	TGTGCCAGCAGCGTAGTAGACAGTTGGGAAGAGACCCAGTACTTC
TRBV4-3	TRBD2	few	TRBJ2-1	CASSPGLVFVEQFF	TGCGCCAGCAGCCCGGGACTAGTTTTTGTTGAGCAGTTCTTC
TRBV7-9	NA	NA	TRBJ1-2	CASSLAPVVLNYGYTF	TGTGCCAGCAGCTTAGCCCCAGTGGTCTTAAACTATGGCTACACCTTC
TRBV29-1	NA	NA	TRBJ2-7	CSVAGRGHPPYEQYF	TGCAGCGTTGCTGGGCGGGGACACCCTCCCTACGAGCAGTACTTC
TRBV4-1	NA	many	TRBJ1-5	CASSQDPNQPQHF	TGCGCCAGCAGCCAGGATCCCAATCAGCCCCAGCATTTT
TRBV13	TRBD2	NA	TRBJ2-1	CASSRSGRSFKQFF	TGTGCCAGCAGCAGAAGCGGGAGGTCTTTTAAGCAGTTCTTC
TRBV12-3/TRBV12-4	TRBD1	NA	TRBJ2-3	CASRRQGAQVTDTQYF	TGTGCCAGCAGACGACAGGGGGCGCAGGTCACAGATACGCAGTATTTT
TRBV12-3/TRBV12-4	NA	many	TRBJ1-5	CASSLGQGQPQHF	TGTGCCAGCAGTTTAGGGCAAGGGCAGCCCCAGCATTTT
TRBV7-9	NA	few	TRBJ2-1	CASSLLSTYNEQFF	TGTGCCAGCAGCTTGCTCTCTACCTACAATGAGCAGTTCTTC
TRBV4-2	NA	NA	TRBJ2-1	CASSNKMGRYSPYNEQFF	TGTGCCAGCAGCAACAAGATGGGGAGATATAGCCCCTACAATGAGCAGTTCTTC
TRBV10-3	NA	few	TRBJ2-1	CAISRDSFNEQFF	TGTGCCATCAGTCGGGACTCCTTCAATGAGCAGTTCTTC
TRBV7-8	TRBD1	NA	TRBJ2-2	CASSRRTGDLLGTGELFF	TGTGCCAGCAGCCGACGGACAGGCGACCTGCTAGGGACCGGGGAGCTGTTTTTT
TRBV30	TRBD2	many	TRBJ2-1	CAWRGLAGVSYNEQFF	TGTGCCTGGAGAGGACTAGCGGGAGTCTCCTACAATGAGCAGTTCTTC
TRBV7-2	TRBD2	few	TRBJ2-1	CASSLGLAGWGNEQFF	TGTGCCAGCAGCTTGGGACTAGCGGGGTGGGGTAATGAGCAGTTCTTC
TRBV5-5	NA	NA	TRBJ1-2	CASSMGIDRIIYGYTF	TGTGCCAGCAGCATGGGAATCGACAGGATTATCTATGGCTACACCTTC
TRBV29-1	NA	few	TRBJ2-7	CSVELEGWGSYF	TGCAGCGTTGAATTAGAGGGTTGGGGATCTTACTTC
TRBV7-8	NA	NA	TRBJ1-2	CASSLTRLYGYTF	TGTGCCAGCAGCTTAACCCGGCTCTATGGCTACACCTTC
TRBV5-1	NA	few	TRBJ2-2	CASSLYRDNTGELFF	TGCGCCAGCAGCTTGTACCGGGACAACACCGGGGAGCTGTTTTTT
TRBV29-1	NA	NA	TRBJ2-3	CSTLRGDTQYF	TGCAGCACCCTTCGTGGGGATACGCAGTATTTT
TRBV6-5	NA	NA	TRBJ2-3	CASSSGPPSTDTQYF	TGTGCCAGCAGTTCGGGACCCCCGAGCACAGATACGCAGTATTTT
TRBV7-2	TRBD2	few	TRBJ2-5	CASSRQAGTSEETQYF	TGTGCCAGCAGTCGGCAAGCCGGGACTAGCGAAGAGACCCAGTACTTC
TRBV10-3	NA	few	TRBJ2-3	CAIGGALDTQYF	TGTGCCATCGGGGGGGCTTTAGATACGCAGTATTTT
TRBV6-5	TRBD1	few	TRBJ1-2	CASSPAGQGYGYTF	TGTGCCAGCAGCCCTGCGGGACAGGGCTATGGCTACACCTTC
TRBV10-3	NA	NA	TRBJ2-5	CAISESLAKRVGETQYF	TGTGCCATCAGTGAAAGCCTAGCGAAGAGGGTGGGGGAGACCCAGTACTTC
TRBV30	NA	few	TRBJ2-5	CAWSGTLWETQYF	TGTGCCTGGAGTGGGACTCTTTGGGAGACCCAGTACTTC
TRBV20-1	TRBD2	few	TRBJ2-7	CSARGLAGAHEQYF	TGCAGTGCTAGGGGACTAGCGGGAGCACACGAGCAGTACTTC
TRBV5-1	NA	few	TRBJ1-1	CASSLDSPEAFF	TGCGCCAGCAGCTTGGACAGCCCTGAAGCTTTCTTT
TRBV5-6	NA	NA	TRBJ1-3	CASSLVGDGNTIYF	TGTGCCAGCAGCTTGGTGGGGGATGGAAACACCATATATTTT
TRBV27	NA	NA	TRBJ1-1	CASSVRVGNTEAFF	TGTGCCAGCAGTGTCAGGGTCGGGAACACTGAAGCTTTCTTT
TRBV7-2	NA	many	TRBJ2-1	CASSLAVGAYNEQFF	TGTGCCAGCAGCTTAGCGGTGGGGGCATACAATGAGCAGTTCTTC
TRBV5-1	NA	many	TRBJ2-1	CASRPYGDLYNEQFF	TGCGCCAGCAGGCCTTACGGGGACTTATACAATGAGCAGTTCTTC
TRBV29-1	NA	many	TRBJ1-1	CSVVATGVNTEAFF	TGCAGCGTGGTCGCGACCGGCGTGAACACTGAAGCTTTCTTT
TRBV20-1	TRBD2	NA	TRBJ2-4	CSAPGTSGTLAKNIQYF	TGCAGTGCCCCAGGGACTAGCGGAACCTTAGCCAAAAACATTCAGTACTTC
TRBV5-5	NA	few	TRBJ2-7	CASSPPTHTFTGEQYF	TGTGCCAGCAGCCCTCCGACACATACGTTTACTGGCGAGCAGTACTTC
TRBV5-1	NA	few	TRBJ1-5	CASSPVGGGQPQHF	TGCGCCAGCAGCCCCGTAGGTGGGGGTCAGCCCCAGCATTTT
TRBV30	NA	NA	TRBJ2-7	CAWSVWNYEQYF	TGTGCCTGGAGTGTTTGGAACTACGAGCAGTACTTC
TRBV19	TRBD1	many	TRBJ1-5	CASRLDRGNQPQHF	TGTGCCAGTCGACTTGACAGGGGGAATCAGCCCCAGCATTTT
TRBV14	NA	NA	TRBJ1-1	CASSQLGNTEAFF	TGTGCCAGCAGCCAACTGGGGAACACTGAAGCTTTCTTT
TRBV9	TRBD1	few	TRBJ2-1	CASSSGGPLDEQFF	TGTGCCAGCAGCTCAGGGGGCCCTTTGGATGAGCAGTTCTTC
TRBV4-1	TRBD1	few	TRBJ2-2	CASSQGQGIPTDTGELFF	TGCGCCAGCAGCCAAGGACAGGGTATTCCCACGGACACCGGGGAGCTGTTTTTT
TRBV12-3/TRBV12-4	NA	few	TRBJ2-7	CASSLWDLYEQYF	TGTGCCAGCAGTTTATGGGATCTCTACGAGCAGTACTTC
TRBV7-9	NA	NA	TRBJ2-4	CASSPSSGLGGNIQYF	TGTGCCAGCAGCCCCAGTTCTGGTCTAGGTGGAAACATTCAGTACTTC
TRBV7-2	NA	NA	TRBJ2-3	CASRTRVTTDTQYF	TGTGCCAGCAGAACCCGCGTCACGACAGATACGCAGTATTTT
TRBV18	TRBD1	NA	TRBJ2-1	CASSDGQGNEQFF	TGTGCCAGCTCAGACGGACAGGGGAATGAGCAGTTCTTC
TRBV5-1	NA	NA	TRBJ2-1	CASSFDRTSGSNEQFF	TGCGCCAGCAGCTTCGACAGGACTAGTGGGTCCAATGAGCAGTTCTTC
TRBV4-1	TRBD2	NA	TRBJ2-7	CASSQVVLAGAYEQYF	TGCGCCAGCAGCCAAGTCGTATTGGCGGGAGCCTACGAGCAGTACTTC
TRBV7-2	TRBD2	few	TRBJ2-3	CASRQRGYTDTQYF	TGTGCCAGCAGGCAGCGGGGGTACACAGATACGCAGTATTTT
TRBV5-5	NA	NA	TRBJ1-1	CASSLDRTEAFF	TGTGCCAGCAGCTTGGACAGAACTGAAGCTTTCTTT
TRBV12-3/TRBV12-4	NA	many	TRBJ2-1	CASSLEASRGPYNEQFF	TGTGCCAGCAGTTTAGAAGCCTCGCGCGGACCGTATAATGAGCAGTTCTTC
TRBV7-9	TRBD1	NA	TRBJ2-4	CASSLGTEGRHF	TGTGCCAGCAGCTTGGGGACAGAGGGAAGACACTTC
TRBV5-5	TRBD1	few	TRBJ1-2	CASSLEWDRVFYGYTF	TGTGCCAGCAGCTTAGAATGGGACAGGGTCTTTTATGGCTACACCTTC
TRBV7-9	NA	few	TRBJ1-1	CASTVGGRNTEAFF	TGTGCCAGCACCGTGGGGGGGCGGAACACTGAAGCTTTCTTT